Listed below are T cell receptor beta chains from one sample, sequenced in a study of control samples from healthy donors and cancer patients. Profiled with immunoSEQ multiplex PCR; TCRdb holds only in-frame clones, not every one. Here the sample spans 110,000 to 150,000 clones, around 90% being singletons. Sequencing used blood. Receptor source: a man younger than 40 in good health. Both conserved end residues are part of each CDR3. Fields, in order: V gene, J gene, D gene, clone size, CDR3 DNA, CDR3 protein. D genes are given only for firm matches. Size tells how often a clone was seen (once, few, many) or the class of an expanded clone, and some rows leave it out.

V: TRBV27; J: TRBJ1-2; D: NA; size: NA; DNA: TGTGCCAGCAGTTTACTCGGGACGGCATATGGCTACACCTTC; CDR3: CASSLLGTAYGYTF
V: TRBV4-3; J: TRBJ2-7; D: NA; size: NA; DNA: TGCGCCAGCAGCCAAGGCGTGGGCGGCTCCTACGAGCAGTACTTC; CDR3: CASSQGVGGSYEQYF
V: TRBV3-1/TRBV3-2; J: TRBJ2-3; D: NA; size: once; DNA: TGTGCCAGCAGCCAGGGGGGGCGCACAGATACGCAGTATTTT; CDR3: CASSQGGRTDTQYF
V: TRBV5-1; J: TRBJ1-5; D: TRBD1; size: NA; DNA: TGCGCCAGCAGCGCGGAGGGACAGTGGGATCAGCCCCAGCATTTT; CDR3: CASSAEGQWDQPQHF
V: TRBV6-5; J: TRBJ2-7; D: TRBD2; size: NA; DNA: TGTGCCAGCAGACAACTAGCGGGTGTATCCTACGAGCAGTACTTC; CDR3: CASRQLAGVSYEQYF
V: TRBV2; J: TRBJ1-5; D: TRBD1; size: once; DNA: TGTGCCAGCACCCGCCAGGGGGCGGTCAATCAGCCCCAGCATTTT; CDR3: CASTRQGAVNQPQHF
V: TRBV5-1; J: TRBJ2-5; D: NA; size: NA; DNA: TGCGCCAGCATGGTCGGGGATCAAGAGACCCAGTACTTC; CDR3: CASMVGDQETQYF
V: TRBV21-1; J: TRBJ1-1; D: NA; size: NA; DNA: TGTGCCAGCAGCAATAAGGAGAACACTGAAGCTTTCTTT; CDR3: CASSNKENTEAFF
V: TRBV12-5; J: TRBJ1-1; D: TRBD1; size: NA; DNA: TGTGCTAGTGGCACAAGGGGGCCGGAAGCTTTCTTT; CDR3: CASGTRGPEAFF
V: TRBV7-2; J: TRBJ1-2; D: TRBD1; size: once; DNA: TGTGCCAGCAGCCCGGACAGGGGTCGTGGCTACACCTTC; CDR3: CASSPDRGRGYTF
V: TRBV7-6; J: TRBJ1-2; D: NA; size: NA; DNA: TGTGCCAGCAGCCCTAGAGGGGTTAACTATGGCTACACCTTC; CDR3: CASSPRGVNYGYTF
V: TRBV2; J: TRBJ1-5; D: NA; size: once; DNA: TGTGCCAGCAGTAGGGCGGGGAAGAGCAATCAGCCCCAGCATTTT; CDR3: CASSRAGKSNQPQHF
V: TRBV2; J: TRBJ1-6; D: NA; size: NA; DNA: TGTGCCAGCAGTGGGGACTATCCACCCCTCCACTTT; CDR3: CASSGDYPPLHF
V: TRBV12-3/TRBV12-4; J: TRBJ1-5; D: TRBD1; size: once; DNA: TGTGCCAGCAGCTGGACAGGGAACCAGCCCCAGCATTTT; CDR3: CASSWTGNQPQHF
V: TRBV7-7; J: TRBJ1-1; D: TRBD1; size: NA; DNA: TGTGCCAGCAGCTCCGACAGGGCCAGGACTGAAGCTTTCTTT; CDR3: CASSSDRARTEAFF
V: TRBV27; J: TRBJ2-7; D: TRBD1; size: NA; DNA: TGTGCCACTCAGGGGGCACACTACGAGCAGTACTTC; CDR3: CATQGAHYEQYF
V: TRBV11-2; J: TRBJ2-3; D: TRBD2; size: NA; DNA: TGTGCCAGCAGCTTAGTTAGCGGGTCCAATACGCAGTATTTT; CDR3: CASSLVSGSNTQYF
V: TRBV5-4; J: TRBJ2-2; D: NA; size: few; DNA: TGTGCCAGCAGCCTTGGGGTGAACACCGGGGAGCTGTTTTTT; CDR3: CASSLGVNTGELFF
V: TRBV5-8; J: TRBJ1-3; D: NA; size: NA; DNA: TGTGCCAGCAGCCAAGGGGGGTCCGGAAACACCATATATTTT; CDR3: CASSQGGSGNTIYF
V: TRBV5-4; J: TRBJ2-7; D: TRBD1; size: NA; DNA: TGTGCCAGCAGCCGGGACAGTTTCTACGAGCAGTACTTC; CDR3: CASSRDSFYEQYF